This T cell receptor (beta chain) was obtained from a study of T-cell reconstitution after alpha-beta-depleted transplantation in children. This clonotype has at least ten counts. As it was prepared, the TCRbeta library received unique molecular identifiers. One entry per CDR3 protein results from TCRdb running MiXCR on the PCR reads. Here the sample spans some 290,000 distinct CDR3 sequences, 9.9% being singletons. Germline CDR1 and CDR2: DFQATT and SNEGSKA (reference sequence). The CDR3 sequence is 12 residues long. The ends were cut back, 2 bases at V and 5 bases at J, with 9 bases in the middle. The chain combines TRBV20-1 with TRBJ2-5; tentative D call: TRBD2 (6 bases). The sequence came from a human donor who donated a stem cell graft to a child with SCID. Sample: PBMCs from the stem cell graft donor, taken from the stem cell graft. The CDR3 loop reads CSARMAGETQYF. CDR3 sequence (DNA): TGCAGTGCTAGAATGGCGGGGGAGACCCAGTACTTC.